This T cell receptor beta chain was sequenced for a study of human T cells and chemical hapten exposure. TCRdb fed the RACE reads into MiXCR, producing one record per CDR3 protein. The data contain fewer than 350,000 distinct CDR3 sequences, roughly 7.7% of them singletons. The CDR3 contains 15 residues. Germline CDR1 reads SQVTM; CDR2 reads ANQGSEA. V dropped 3 bases and J dropped 1 base, with 15 bases sitting between them. Time point indicated: pre-sensitization, week 0. Treatment described: therapeutic diphenylcyclopropenone sensitization with weekly scalp DPC. The J gene is TRBJ2-5, the V gene TRBV29-1; no clear D gene. The receptor was derived from a man younger than 35 with alopecia areata. Some clones in this sample may be carry-over from other donors' samples. Sequencing was performed on whole blood, taken in connection with sensitization to the hapten diphenylcyclopropenone (DPC). CDR3 amino acids: CSVDQKGSIQETQYF. Here the CDR3 DNA reads TGCAGCGTTGACCAGAAGGGTAGTATCCAAGAGACCCAGTACTTC.